Sequencing of this T cell receptor beta chain was carried out in a study of blood T cell repertoires in COVID-19. This CDR3 spans 14 amino acids. Germline CDR1 and CDR2: SNHLY and FYNNEI. Trimming cost V 7 bases and J 4 bases, with 16 bases left between them. Original handling: Reference gene primer amplification gave nucleated cell count estimates. Some clones are missing from TCRdb's copy, which holds only in-frame ones; the method was immunoSEQ multiplex PCR. That table is the source of V, J and clone size, and D and trimming were worked out from the DNA. Among under 250,000 clones listed, under 90% were seen once.

The TCR originated in a man in his sixties who had recovered from COVID-19. The sequenced sample was PBMCs or T cells enriched from blood (not recorded which). The chain uses TRBV2 and TRBJ1-2; D is ambiguous. The CDR3 reads CASTQQASLYGYTF. The CDR3 DNA is TGTGCCAGCACACAGCAGGCCTCACTCTATGGCTACACCTTC.